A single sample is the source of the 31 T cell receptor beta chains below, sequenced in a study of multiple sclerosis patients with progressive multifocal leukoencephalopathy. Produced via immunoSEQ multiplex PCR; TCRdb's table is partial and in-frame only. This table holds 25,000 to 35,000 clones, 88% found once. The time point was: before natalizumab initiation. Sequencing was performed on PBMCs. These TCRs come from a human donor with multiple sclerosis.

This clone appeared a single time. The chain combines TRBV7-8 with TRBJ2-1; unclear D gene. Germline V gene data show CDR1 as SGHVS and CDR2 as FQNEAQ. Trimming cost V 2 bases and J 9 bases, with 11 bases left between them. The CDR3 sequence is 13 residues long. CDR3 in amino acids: CASSLLSLGEQFF. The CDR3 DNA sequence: TGTGCCAGCAGCTTATTGTCATTGGGTGAGCAGTTCTTC.

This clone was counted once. The CDR3 reads CASSADGTHYEQYF. DNA of the CDR3: TGCGCCAGCAGCGCGGACGGGACTCACTACGAGCAGTACTTC. The chain has TRBV5-1 and TRBJ2-7; a possible D gene is TRBD2 (6 bases). The CDR3 contains 14 residues. With 4 bases removed from V and 3 bases from J, the gap between germline ends came to 14 bases. Germline loops: CDR1 SGHRS, CDR2 YFSETQ.

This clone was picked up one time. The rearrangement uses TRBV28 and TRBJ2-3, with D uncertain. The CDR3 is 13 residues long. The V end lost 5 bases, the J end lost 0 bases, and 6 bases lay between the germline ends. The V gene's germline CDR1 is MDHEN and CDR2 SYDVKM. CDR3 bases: TGTGCCAGCAGTCCTAGTAGCACAGATACGCAGTATTTT. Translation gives CASSPSSTDTQYF. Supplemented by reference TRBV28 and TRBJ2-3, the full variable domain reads DVKVTQSSRYLVKRTGEKVFLECVQDMDHENMFWYRQDPGLGLRLIYFSYDVKMKEKGDIPEGYSVSREKKERFSLILESASTNQTSMYLCASSPSSTDTQYFGPGTRLTVL.

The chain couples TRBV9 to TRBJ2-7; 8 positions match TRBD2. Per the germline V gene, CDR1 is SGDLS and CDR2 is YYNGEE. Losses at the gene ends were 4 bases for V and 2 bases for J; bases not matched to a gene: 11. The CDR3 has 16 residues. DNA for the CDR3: TGTGCCAGCAGCCCTCTTGGGGGCGGGGGGACCTACGAGCAGTACTTC. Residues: CASSPLGGGGTYEQYF.

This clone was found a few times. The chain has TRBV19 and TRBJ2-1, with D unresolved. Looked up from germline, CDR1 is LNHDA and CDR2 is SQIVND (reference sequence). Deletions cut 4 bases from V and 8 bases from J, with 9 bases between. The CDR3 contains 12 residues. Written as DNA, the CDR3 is TGTGCCAGTAGTAGAGGTGGAGATGAGCAGTTCTTC. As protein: CASSRGGDEQFF.

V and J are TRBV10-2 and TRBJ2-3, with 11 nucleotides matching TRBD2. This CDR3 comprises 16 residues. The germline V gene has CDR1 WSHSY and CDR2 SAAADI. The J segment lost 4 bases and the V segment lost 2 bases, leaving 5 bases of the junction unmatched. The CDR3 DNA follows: TGCGCCAGCAGTGAGATTAGCGGGGGGGCCTCAGATACGCAGTATTTT. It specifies CASSEISGGASDTQYF.

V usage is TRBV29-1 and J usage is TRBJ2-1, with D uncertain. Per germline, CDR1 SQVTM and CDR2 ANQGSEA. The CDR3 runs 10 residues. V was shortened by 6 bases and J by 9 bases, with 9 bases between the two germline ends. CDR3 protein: CSVRSSEQFF. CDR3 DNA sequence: TGCAGCGTCCGGAGCTCTGAGCAGTTCTTC.

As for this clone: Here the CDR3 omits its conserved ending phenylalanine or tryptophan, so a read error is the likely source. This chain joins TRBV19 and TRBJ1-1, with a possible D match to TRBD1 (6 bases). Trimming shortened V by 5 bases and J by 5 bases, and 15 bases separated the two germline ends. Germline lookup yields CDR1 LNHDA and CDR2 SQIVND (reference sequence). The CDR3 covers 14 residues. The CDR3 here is CASSPTGWRTEAFL. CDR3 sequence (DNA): TGTGCCAGTAGTCCTACAGGGTGGAGGACTGAAGCTTTCCTT.

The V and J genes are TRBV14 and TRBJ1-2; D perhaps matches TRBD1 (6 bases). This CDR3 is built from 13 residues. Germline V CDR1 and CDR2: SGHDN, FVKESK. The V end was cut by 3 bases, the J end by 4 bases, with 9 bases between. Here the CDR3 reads CASSHNRAYGYTF. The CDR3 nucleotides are TGTGCCAGCAGCCATAACAGGGCCTATGGCTACACCTTC.

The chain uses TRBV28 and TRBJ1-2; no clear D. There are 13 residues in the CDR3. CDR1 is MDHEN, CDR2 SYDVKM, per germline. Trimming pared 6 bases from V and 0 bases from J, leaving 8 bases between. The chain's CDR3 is CASRRSPNYGYTF. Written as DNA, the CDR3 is TGTGCCAGCAGGCGAAGTCCTAACTATGGCTACACCTTC.

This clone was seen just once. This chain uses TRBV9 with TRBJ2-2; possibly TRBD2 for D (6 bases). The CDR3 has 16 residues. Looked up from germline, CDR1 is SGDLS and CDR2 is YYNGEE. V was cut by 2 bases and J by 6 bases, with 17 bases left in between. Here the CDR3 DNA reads TGTGCCAGCAGCGTTTCGACTAGTCCCTTGGCCGGGGAGCTGTTTTTT. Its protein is CASSVSTSPLAGELFF.

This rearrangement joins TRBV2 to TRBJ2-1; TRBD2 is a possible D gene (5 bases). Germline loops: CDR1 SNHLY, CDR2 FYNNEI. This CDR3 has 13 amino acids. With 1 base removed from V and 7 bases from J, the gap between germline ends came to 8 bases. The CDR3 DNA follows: TGTGCCAGCAGTGAAGACCCGGGGAATGAGCAGTTCTTC. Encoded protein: CASSEDPGNEQFF.

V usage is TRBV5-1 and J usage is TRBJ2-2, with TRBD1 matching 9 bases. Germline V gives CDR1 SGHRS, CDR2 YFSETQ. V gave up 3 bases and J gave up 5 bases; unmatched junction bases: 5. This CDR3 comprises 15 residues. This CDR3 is CASSWGQGTTGELFF. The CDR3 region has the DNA TGCGCCAGCAGCTGGGGACAGGGTACGACCGGGGAGCTGTTTTTT.

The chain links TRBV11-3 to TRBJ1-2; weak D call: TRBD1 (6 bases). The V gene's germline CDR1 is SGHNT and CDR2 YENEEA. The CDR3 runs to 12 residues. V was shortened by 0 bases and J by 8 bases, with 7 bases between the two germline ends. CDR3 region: CASSLDRGGYTF. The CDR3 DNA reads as TGTGCCAGCAGCTTAGACAGGGGAGGCTACACCTTC.

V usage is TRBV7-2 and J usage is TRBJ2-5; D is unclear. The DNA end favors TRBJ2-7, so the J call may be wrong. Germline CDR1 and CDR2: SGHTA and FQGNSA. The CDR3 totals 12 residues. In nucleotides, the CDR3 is TGTGCCAGCAGCCCCACAGCCTACGAGCAGTACTTC. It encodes CASSPTAYEQYF.

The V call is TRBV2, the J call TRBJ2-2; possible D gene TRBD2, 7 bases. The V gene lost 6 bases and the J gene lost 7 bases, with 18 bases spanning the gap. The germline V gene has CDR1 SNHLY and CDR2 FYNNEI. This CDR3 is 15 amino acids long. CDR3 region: CASRYGGAYGGELFF. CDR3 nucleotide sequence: TGTGCCAGCAGATATGGGGGGGCCTATGGCGGGGAGCTGTTTTTT.

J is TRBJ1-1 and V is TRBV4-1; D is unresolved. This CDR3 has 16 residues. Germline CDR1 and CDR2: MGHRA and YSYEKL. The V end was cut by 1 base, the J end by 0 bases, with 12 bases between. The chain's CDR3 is CASSQGVGPMNTEAFF. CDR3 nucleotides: TGCGCCAGCAGCCAAGGTGTAGGGCCCATGAACACTGAAGCTTTCTTT.

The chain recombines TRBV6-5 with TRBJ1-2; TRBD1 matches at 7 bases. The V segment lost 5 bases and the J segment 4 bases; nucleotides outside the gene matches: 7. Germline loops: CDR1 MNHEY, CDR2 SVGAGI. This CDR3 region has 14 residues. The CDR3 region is CASSDFDRVYGYTF. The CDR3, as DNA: TGTGCCAGCAGTGATTTTGACAGGGTCTATGGCTACACCTTC.

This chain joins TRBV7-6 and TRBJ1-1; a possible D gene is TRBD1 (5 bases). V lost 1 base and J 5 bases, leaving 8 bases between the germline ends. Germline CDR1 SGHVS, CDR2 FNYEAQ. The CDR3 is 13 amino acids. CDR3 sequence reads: CASSLVEGTEAFF. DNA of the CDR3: TGTGCCAGCAGCTTAGTCGAGGGGACTGAAGCTTTCTTT. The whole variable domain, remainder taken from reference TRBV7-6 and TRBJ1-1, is GAGVSQSPRYKVTKRGQDVALRCDPISGHVSLYWYRQALGQGPEFLTYFNYEAQQDKSGLPNDRFSAERPEGSISTLTIQRTEQRDSAMYRCASSLVEGTEAFFGQGTRLTVV.

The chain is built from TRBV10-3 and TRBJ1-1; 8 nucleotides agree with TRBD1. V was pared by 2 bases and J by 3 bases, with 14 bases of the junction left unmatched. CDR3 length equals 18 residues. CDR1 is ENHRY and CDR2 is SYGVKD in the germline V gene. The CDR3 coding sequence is TGTGCCATCAGTGAGGGGATGACAGGGGTTTTTGTGCACACTGAAGCTTTCTTT. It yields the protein CAISEGMTGVFVHTEAFF.

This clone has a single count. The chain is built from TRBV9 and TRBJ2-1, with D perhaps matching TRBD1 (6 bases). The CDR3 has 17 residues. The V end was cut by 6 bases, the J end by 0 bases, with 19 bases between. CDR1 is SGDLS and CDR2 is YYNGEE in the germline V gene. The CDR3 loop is CASNSPSDRSSYNEQFF. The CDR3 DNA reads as TGTGCCAGCAACAGTCCCTCTGACAGGAGCTCCTACAATGAGCAGTTCTTC.

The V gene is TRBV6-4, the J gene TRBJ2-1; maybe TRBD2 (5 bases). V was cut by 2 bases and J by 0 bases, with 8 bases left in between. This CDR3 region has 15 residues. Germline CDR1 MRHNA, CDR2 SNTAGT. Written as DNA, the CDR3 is TGTGCCAGCAGTGACGAAGGGAGCTCCTACAATGAGCAGTTCTTC. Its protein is CASSDEGSSYNEQFF.

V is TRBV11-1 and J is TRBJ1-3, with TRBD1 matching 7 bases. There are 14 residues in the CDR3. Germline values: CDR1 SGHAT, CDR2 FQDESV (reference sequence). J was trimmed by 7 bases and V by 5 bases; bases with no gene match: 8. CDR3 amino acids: CASSPDRAGNTIYF. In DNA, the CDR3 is TGTGCCAGCAGCCCAGACAGGGCCGGGAACACCATATATTTT.

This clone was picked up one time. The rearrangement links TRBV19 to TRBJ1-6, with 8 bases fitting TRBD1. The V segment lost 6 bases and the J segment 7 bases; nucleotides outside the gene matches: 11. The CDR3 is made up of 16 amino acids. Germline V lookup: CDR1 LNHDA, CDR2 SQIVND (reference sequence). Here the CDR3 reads CASSAIGQGENSPLHF. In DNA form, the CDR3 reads TGTGCCAGTAGCGCTATAGGACAGGGCGAGAATTCACCCCTCCACTTT. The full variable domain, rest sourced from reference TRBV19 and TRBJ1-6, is DGGITQSPKYLFRKEGQNVTLSCEQNLNHDAMYWYRQDPGQGLRLIYYSQIVNDFQKGDIAEGYSVSREKKESFPLTVTSAQKNPTAFYLCASSAIGQGENSPLHFGNGTRLTVT.

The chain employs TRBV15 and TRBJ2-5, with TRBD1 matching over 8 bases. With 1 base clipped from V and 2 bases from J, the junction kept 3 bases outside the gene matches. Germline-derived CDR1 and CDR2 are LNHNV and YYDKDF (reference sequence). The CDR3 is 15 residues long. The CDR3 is CATSRGTGIQETQYF. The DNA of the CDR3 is TGTGCCACCAGCAGAGGGACAGGGATTCAAGAGACCCAGTACTTC.

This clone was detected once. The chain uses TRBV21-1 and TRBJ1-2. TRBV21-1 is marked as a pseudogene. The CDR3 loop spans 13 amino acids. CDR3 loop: CASSRDGLYGYTF. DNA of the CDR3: TGTGCCAGCAGCAGGGACGGACTCTATGGCTACACCTTC.

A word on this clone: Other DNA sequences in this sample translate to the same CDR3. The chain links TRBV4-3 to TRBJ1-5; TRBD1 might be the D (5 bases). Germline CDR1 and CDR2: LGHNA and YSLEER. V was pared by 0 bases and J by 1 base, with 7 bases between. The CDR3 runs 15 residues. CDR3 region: CASSQDRASNQPQHF. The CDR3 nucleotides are TGCGCCAGCAGCCAAGACAGGGCAAGCAATCAGCCCCAGCATTTT.

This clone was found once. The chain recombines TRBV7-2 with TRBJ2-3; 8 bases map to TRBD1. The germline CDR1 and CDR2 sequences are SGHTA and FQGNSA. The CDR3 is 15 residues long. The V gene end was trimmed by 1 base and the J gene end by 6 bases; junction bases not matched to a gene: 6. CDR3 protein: CASSLVSQGADTQYF. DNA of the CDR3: TGTGCCAGCAGCTTAGTATCTCAGGGGGCGGATACGCAGTATTTT. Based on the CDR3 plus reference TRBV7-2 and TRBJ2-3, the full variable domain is GAGVSQSPSNKVTEKGKDVELRCDPISGHTALYWYRQSLGQGLEFLIYFQGNSAPDKSGLPSDRFSAERTGGSVSTLTIQRTQQEDSAVYLCASSLVSQGADTQYFGPGTRLTVL.

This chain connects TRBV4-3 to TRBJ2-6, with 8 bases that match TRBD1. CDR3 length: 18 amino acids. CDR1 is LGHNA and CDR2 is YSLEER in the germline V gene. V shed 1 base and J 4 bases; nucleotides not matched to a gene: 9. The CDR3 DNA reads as TGCGCCAGCAGCCAAGGCGGGACAGGCCTGGGAGGGGCCAACGTCCTGACTTTC. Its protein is CASSQGGTGLGGANVLTF.

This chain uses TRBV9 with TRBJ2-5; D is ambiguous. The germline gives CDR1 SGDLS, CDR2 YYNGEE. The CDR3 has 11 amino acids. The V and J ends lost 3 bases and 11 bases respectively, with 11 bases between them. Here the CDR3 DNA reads TGTGCCAGCAGCGCTGGGGATTCGCAGTACTTC. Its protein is CASSAGDSQYF.

CDR3 region: CASSLDRDSVCEQYF. The CDR3 DNA reads TGTGCCAGCAGCTTGGACAGGGATTCGGTATGCGAGCAGTACTTC. The chain recombines TRBV11-2 with TRBJ2-5, with TRBD1 matching 8 bases. The J call is in doubt because the DNA end fits TRBJ2-7 better. Germline assignment: CDR1 SGHAT and CDR2 FQNNGV. The CDR3 has 15 residues.